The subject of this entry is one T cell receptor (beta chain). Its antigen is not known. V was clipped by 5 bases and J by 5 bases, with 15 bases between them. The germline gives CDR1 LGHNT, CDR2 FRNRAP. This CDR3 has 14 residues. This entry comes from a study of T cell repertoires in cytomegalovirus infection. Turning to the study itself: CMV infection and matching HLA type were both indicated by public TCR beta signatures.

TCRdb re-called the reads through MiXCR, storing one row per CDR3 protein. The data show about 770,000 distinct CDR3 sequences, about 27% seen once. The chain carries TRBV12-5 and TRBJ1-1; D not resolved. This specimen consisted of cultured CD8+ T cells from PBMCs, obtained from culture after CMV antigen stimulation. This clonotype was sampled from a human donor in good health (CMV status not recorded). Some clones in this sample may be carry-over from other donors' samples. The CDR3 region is CASGLSTRGTEAFF. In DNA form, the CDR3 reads TGTGCTAGTGGTCTCTCGACACGAGGGACTGAAGCTTTCTTT.